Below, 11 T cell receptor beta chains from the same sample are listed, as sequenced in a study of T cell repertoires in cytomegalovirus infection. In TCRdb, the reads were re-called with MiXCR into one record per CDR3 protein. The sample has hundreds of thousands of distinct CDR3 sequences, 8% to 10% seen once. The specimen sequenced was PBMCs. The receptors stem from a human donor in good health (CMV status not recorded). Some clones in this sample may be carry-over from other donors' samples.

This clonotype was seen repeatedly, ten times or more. CDR3: CASSRHRGQGGEAFF. The CDR3, as DNA: TGCGCCAGCAGCCGGCACAGGGGGCAAGGGGGTGAAGCTTTCTTT. The chain recombines TRBV4-3 with TRBJ1-1; TRBD1 aligns across 9 bases. This CDR3 has 15 residues. Trimming took 4 bases from V and 7 from J; bases not matched to a gene: 10. CDR1 is LGHNA, CDR2 YSLEER, per germline.

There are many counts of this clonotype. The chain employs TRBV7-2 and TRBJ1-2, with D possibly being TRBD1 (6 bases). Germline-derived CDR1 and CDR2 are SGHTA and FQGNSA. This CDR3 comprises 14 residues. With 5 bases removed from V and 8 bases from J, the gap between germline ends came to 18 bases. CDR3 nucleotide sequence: TGTGCCAGCAGCCCGAGAGGGGGAAATATGGGCTACACCTTC. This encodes CASSPRGGNMGYTF.

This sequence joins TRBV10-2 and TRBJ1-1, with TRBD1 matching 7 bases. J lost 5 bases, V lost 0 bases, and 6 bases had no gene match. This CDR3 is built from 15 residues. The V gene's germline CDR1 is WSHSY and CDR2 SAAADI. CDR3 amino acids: CASSESTQGGTEAFF. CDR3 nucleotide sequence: TGCGCCAGCAGTGAGTCGACGCAGGGGGGGACTGAAGCTTTCTTT.

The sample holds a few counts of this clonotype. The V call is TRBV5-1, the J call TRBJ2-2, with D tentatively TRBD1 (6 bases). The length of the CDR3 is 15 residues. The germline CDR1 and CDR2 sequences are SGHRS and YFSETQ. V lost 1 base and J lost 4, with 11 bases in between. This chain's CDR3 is CASSLSDRTTGELFF. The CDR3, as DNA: TGCGCCAGCAGCTTGTCCGACAGGACCACCGGGGAGCTGTTTTTT. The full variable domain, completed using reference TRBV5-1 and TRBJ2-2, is KAGVTQTPRYLIKTRGQQVTLSCSPISGHRSVSWYQQTPGQGLQFLFEYFSETQRNKGNFPGRFSGRQFSNSRSEMNVSTLELGDSALYLCASSLSDRTTGELFFGEGSRLTVL.

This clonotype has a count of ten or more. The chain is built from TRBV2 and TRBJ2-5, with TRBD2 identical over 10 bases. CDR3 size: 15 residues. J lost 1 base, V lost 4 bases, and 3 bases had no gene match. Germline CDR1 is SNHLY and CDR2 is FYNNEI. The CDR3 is CASSVGTSAQETQYF. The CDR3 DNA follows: TGTGCCAGCAGTGTTGGGACTAGCGCCCAAGAGACCCAGTACTTC.

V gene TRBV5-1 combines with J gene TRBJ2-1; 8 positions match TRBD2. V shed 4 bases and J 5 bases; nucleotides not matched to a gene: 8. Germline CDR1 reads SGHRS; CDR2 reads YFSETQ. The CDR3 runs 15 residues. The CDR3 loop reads CASSPGGGGNNEQFF. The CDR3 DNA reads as TGCGCCAGCAGCCCGGGAGGGGGTGGCAACAATGAGCAGTTCTTC.

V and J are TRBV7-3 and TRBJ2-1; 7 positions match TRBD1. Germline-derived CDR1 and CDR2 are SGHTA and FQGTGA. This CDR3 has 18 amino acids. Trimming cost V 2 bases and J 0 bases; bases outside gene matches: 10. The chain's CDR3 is CASSLFPPGQSSYNEQFF. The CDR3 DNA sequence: TGTGCCAGCAGCTTATTCCCACCGGGACAGAGCTCCTACAATGAGCAGTTCTTC.

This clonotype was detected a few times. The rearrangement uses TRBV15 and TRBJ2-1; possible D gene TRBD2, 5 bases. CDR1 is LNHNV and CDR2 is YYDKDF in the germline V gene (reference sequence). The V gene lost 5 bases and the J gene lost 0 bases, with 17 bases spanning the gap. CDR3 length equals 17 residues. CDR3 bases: TGTGCCACCAGCGATCACTTGCGGGCCGACTCCTACAATGAGCAGTTCTTC. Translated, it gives CATSDHLRADSYNEQFF.

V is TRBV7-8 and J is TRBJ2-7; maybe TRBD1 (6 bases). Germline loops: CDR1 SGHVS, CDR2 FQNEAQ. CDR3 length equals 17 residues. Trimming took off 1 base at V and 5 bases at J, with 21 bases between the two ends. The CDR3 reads CASSLEDVNREYDEQYF. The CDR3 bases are TGTGCCAGCAGCTTAGAAGATGTTAACAGGGAATACGACGAGCAGTACTTC.

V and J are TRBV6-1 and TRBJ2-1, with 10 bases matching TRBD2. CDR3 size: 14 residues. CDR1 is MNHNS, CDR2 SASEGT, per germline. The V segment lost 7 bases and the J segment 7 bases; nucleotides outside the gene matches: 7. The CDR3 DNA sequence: TGTGCCAGCATTACCGGGACTAGCGTTAATGAGCAGTTCTTC. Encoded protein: CASITGTSVNEQFF.

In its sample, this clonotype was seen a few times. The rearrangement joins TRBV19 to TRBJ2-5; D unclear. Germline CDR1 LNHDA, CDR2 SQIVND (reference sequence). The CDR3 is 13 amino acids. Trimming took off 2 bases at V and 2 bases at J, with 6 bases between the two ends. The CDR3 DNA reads TGTGCCAGTAGTATAAACCAACAAGAGACCCAGTACTTC. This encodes CASSINQQETQYF.